A selection of T cell receptor beta chains follows, all from one sample in a study of T cells after yellow fever vaccination. TCRdb ran MiXCR on the 5' RACE reads and lists one entry per CDR3 protein. The data contain more than 95,000 distinct CDR3 sequences, about 8.4% of them singletons. The specimen was CD8+ T cells sorted from PBMCs, collected on the day of the yellow fever booster vaccination. The receptors were sampled from a man aged 18-30 years who received the YFV17D yellow fever vaccine. Each CDR3 is given with its conserved first and last residue. The order of the fields is J gene, D gene, V gene, clone size, CDR3 protein, CDR3 DNA. The D gene is left open where the match is weak. The listing skips clone size in some rows; elsewhere it reads once, few, many or a size class.

TRBJ1-1 | . | TRBV19 | . | CASSPVWQRPLEAFF | TGTGCCAGTAGTCCGGTGTGGCAGCGACCACTTGAAGCTTTCTTT
TRBJ1-5 | . | TRBV7-8 | few | CASSQGVSNQPQHF | TGTGCCAGCAGCCAGGGTGTGAGCAATCAGCCCCAGCATTTT
TRBJ2-3 | . | TRBV10-1 | . | CASSDVGGFNTDTQYF | TGCGCCAGCAGTGATGTAGGGGGGTTTAACACAGATACGCAGTATTTT
TRBJ1-2 | . | TRBV19 | many | CASSPMDGANYGYTF | TGTGCCAGTAGTCCGATGGACGGGGCTAACTATGGCTACACCTTC
TRBJ1-2 | . | TRBV7-9 | . | CASSSPVKIGSNYGYTF | TGTGCCAGCAGCTCACCAGTCAAGATCGGCTCTAACTATGGCTACACCTTC
TRBJ2-2 | . | TRBV6-5 | many | CASRSLGELFF | TGTGCCAGCAGATCGCTAGGGGAGCTGTTTTTT
TRBJ2-1 | . | TRBV30 | . | CAWSLWRGGSDEQFF | TGTGCCTGGAGCCTCTGGAGGGGGGGCAGCGATGAGCAGTTCTTC
TRBJ2-5 | . | TRBV4-1 | many | CASSQDDLARETQYF | TGCGCCAGCAGCCAAGACGATCTAGCGAGGGAGACCCAGTACTTC
TRBJ1-6 | TRBD1 | TRBV28 | . | CASSSTGQGNNSPLHF | TGTGCCAGCAGTTCGACGGGACAGGGGAATAATTCACCCCTCCACTTT
TRBJ1-5 | TRBD1 | TRBV27 | many | CASRTGVQPQHF | TGTGCCAGCAGAACAGGGGTTCAGCCCCAGCATTTT
TRBJ1-1 | . | TRBV6-2/TRBV6-3 | few | CASSTWPWAENTEAFF | TGTGCCAGCAGTACATGGCCGTGGGCAGAGAACACTGAAGCTTTCTTT
TRBJ2-1 | . | TRBV7-9 | . | CASSHPDGDEQFF | TGTGCCAGCAGCCACCCTGACGGCGATGAGCAGTTCTTC
TRBJ1-6 | TRBD1 | TRBV4-2 | . | CASSPNQGGGSPLHF | TGTGCCAGCAGCCCGAATCAAGGGGGCGGGTCACCCCTCCACTTT
TRBJ2-3 | . | TRBV7-3 | few | CASSQLGTRSFTDTQYF | TGTGCCAGCAGCCAGTTAGGGACCAGGTCATTTACAGATACGCAGTATTTT
TRBJ2-1 | . | TRBV28 | many | CASSAALAPGDEQFF | TGTGCCAGCAGCGCGGCCTTGGCACCCGGTGATGAGCAGTTCTTC
TRBJ2-1 | . | TRBV13 | . | CASSPEGDNEQFF | TGTGCCAGCAGCCCAGAGGGCGACAATGAGCAGTTCTTC
TRBJ2-1 | . | TRBV7-6 | . | CASSPGGNSYNEQFF | TGTGCCAGCAGCCCGGGGGGCAACTCCTACAATGAGCAGTTCTTC
TRBJ1-1 | TRBD1 | TRBV28 | few | CASNDWTGVITEAFF | TGTGCCAGCAACGATTGGACAGGGGTTATCACTGAAGCTTTCTTT
TRBJ2-5 | . | TRBV16 | . | CASSQIREGSAAPQETQYF | TGTGCCAGCAGCCAAATTCGTGAGGGGTCAGCAGCCCCCCAAGAGACCCAGTACTTC
TRBJ1-1 | . | TRBV5-1 | many | CASSLEGRLAEAFF | TGCGCCAGCAGCTTGGAGGGACGTCTCGCTGAAGCTTTCTTT
TRBJ1-2 | . | TRBV10-3 | . | CAISDADGGRNGYTF | TGTGCCATCAGTGATGCCGACGGAGGCAGGAATGGCTACACCTTC
TRBJ2-1 | TRBD1 | TRBV6-5 | few | CASSSGGLEQFF | TGTGCCAGCAGTTCAGGGGGTTTGGAGCAGTTCTTC
TRBJ2-1 | . | TRBV12-1 | few | CASSQNREPRFYNEQFF | TGTGCCAGCAGCCAGAACAGGGAGCCACGGTTTTACAATGAGCAGTTCTTC
TRBJ1-5 | TRBD1 | TRBV4-1 | . | CASGSGTGNQPQHF | TGCGCCAGCGGATCCGGGACAGGCAATCAGCCCCAGCATTTT
TRBJ1-1 | . | TRBV15 | few | CATRQEDNTEAFF | TGTGCCACCAGACAGGAGGATAACACTGAAGCTTTCTTT
TRBJ2-3 | TRBD1 | TRBV5-1 | few | CASSWTGFTDTQYF | TGCGCCAGCAGCTGGACAGGGTTCACAGATACGCAGTATTTT
TRBJ2-6 | . | TRBV7-2 | few | CASSFLGANVLTF | TGTGCCAGCAGCTTTTTGGGGGCCAACGTCCTGACTTTC
TRBJ2-1 | . | TRBV11-2 | few | CASSPPQGPEQFF | TGTGCCAGCAGCCCTCCCCAGGGACCTGAGCAGTTCTTC
TRBJ2-3 | TRBD1 | TRBV27 | . | CASALGQGLTDTQYF | TGTGCCAGCGCCCTAGGACAGGGGCTCACAGATACGCAGTATTTT
TRBJ2-1 | TRBD2 | TRBV6-6 | . | CASSYPGGIYNEQFF | TGTGCCAGCAGTTACCCGGGGGGAATCTACAATGAGCAGTTCTTC
TRBJ1-1 | . | TRBV3-1 | . | CASSQKGPQAFF | TGTGCCAGCAGCCAAAAGGGACCGCAAGCTTTCTTT
TRBJ2-3 | . | TRBV5-4 | many | CASSLVEADTQYF | TGTGCCAGCAGCTTGGTGGAAGCAGATACGCAGTATTTT
TRBJ2-7 | TRBD2 | TRBV7-3 | . | CASIPGTSGGECSYEQYF | TGTGCCAGCATACCTGGGACTAGCGGGGGAGAATGCTCCTACGAGCAGTACTTC
TRBJ2-3 | TRBD1 | TRBV3-1 | few | CASSQQPGQGMGTDTQYF | TGTGCCAGCAGCCAACAACCGGGACAGGGGATGGGCACAGATACGCAGTATTTT
TRBJ2-4 | TRBD1 | TRBV2 | few | CASSYRGPIAKNIQYF | TGTGCCAGCAGTTACAGGGGGCCCATAGCCAAAAACATTCAGTACTTC